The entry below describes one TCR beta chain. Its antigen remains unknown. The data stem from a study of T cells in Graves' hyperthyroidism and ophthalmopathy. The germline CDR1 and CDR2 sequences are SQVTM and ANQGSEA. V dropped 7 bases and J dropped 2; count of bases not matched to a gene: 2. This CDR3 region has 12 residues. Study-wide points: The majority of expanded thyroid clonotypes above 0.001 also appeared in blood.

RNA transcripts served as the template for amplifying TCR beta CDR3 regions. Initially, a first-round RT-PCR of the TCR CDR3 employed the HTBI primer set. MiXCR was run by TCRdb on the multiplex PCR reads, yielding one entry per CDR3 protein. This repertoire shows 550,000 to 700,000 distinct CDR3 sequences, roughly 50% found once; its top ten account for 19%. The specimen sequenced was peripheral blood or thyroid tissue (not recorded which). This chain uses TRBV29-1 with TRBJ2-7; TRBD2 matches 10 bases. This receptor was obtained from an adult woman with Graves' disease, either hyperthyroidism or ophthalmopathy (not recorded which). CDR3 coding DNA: TGCAGCGGGACTAGCGGAACCTACGAGCAGTACTTC. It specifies CSGTSGTYEQYF.